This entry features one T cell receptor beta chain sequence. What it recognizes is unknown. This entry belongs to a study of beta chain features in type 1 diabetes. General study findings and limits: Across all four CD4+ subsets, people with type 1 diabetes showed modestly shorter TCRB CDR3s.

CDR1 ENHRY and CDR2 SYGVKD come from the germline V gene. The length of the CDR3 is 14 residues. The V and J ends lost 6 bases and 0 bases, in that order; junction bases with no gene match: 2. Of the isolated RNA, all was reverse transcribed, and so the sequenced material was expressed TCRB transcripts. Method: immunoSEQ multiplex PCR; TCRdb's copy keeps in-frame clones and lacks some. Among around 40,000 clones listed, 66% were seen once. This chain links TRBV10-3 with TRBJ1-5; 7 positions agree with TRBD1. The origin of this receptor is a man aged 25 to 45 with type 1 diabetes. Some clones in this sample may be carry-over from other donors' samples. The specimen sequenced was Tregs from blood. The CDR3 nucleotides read TGTGCCATCAGAGGACAGGATAGCAATCAGCCCCAGCATTTT. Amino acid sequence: CAIRGQDSNQPQHF.